A single sample gave rise to the 2 T cell receptor beta chains below, sequenced in a study of T-cell memory formation after mild COVID-19. From the 5' RACE reads, TCRdb called clonotypes with MiXCR, one entry per CDR3 protein. The sample records 300,000 to 350,000 distinct CDR3 sequences, roughly 15% being singletons. Material for sequencing was PBMCs or a T cell subset sorted from them (not recorded which). These receptors all stem from a young man who had mild COVID-19 (a few samples of this study predate the infection). Cell type and time point are not known.

In its sample, this clonotype was seen a few times. J is TRBJ1-2 and V is TRBV11-2, with D possibly being TRBD1 (5 bases). Germline V lookup: CDR1 SGHAT, CDR2 FQNNGV. V lost 0 bases and J 4 bases, leaving 12 bases between the germline ends. There are 15 residues in the CDR3. The CDR3 DNA reads as TGTGCCAGCAGCTTAGAAACGGCAGGGCCCTATGGCTACACCTTC. Translation: CASSLETAGPYGYTF.

This clonotype was recorded many times. The chain recombines TRBV7-2 with TRBJ2-3; D may match TRBD1 or TRBD2 (5 bases each). Trimming shortened V by 7 bases and J by 1 base, and 15 bases separated the two germline ends. The CDR3 has 15 residues. CDR1 SGHTA and CDR2 FQGNSA come from the germline V gene. CDR3 sequence (DNA): TGTGCCAGCACTGAGGTCGGGGCCCGCACAGATACGCAGTATTTT. It encodes CASTEVGARTDTQYF.